These T cell receptor beta chains were read from a single sample in a study of blood T cell repertoires in COVID-19. Libraries were prepared by immunoSEQ multiplex PCR; TCRdb keeps only in-frame clonotypes and omits some of them. The sample has 210,000 or so clones, approximately 80% seen once. The sample was PBMCs or T cells enriched from blood (not recorded which). Every receptor here comes from a woman in her fifties or sixties with acute COVID-19. Both conserved end residues are part of each CDR3. Each record gives: clone size, J gene, V gene, D gene, CDR3 DNA, CDR3 protein. The D gene is left open where the match is weak. Where a row states a size, it is once, few, many or the class of an expanded clone; other rows omit it.

clone size: few; J gene: TRBJ1-3; V gene: TRBV5-6; D gene: -; CDR3 DNA: TGTGCCAGCCTGATCCTTAGCTCTGGAAACACCATATATTTT; CDR3 protein: CASLILSSGNTIYF
clone size: -; J gene: TRBJ2-3; V gene: TRBV28; D gene: -; CDR3 DNA: TGTGCCAGCACCGGAGGAGGGGGCCCCGGTAATACGCAGTATTTT; CDR3 protein: CASTGGGGPGNTQYF
clone size: -; J gene: TRBJ2-1; V gene: TRBV19; D gene: TRBD2; CDR3 DNA: TGTGCCAGTACCCCAGGCACTAGCGGGGGGTTCTCCTACAATGAGCAGTTCTTC; CDR3 protein: CASTPGTSGGFSYNEQFF
clone size: -; J gene: TRBJ2-2; V gene: TRBV2; D gene: -; CDR3 DNA: TGTGCCAGCAGTGAACAGGGGATCACCGGGGAGCTGTTTTTT; CDR3 protein: CASSEQGITGELFF
clone size: -; J gene: TRBJ2-3; V gene: TRBV19; D gene: TRBD1; CDR3 DNA: TGTGCCAGTAGTACCCCGGGACAGATCACAGATACGCAGTATTTT; CDR3 protein: CASSTPGQITDTQYF
clone size: -; J gene: TRBJ2-3; V gene: TRBV11-3; D gene: TRBD1; CDR3 DNA: TGTGCCAGCAGCTGCCGGGACAGGGGCATTGGAGATACGCAGTATTTT; CDR3 protein: CASSCRDRGIGDTQYF
clone size: -; J gene: TRBJ1-6; V gene: TRBV19; D gene: -; CDR3 DNA: TGTGCCAGTAGTGCCAACCGGGTTAATAATTCACCCCTCCACTTT; CDR3 protein: CASSANRVNNSPLHF
clone size: -; J gene: TRBJ2-6; V gene: TRBV10-3; D gene: -; CDR3 DNA: TGTGCCATCAGTGAGGCGACAGCTGACCTTTCTGGGGCCAACGTCCTGACTTTC; CDR3 protein: CAISEATADLSGANVLTF
clone size: -; J gene: TRBJ2-3; V gene: TRBV28; D gene: -; CDR3 DNA: TGTGCCAGCAGTGTACAGGGTGGAATAGGCACAGATACGCAGTATTTT; CDR3 protein: CASSVQGGIGTDTQYF
clone size: -; J gene: TRBJ2-1; V gene: TRBV21-1; D gene: -; CDR3 DNA: TGTGCCAGCAGTCCTAGCGGGAACAATGAGCAGTTCTTC; CDR3 protein: CASSPSGNNEQFF
clone size: -; J gene: TRBJ2-3; V gene: TRBV27; D gene: TRBD1; CDR3 DNA: TGTGCCAGCAGTTCGGCCGGGACAGTAACGTTGGAAGATACGCAGTATTTT; CDR3 protein: CASSSAGTVTLEDTQYF
clone size: -; J gene: TRBJ1-1; V gene: TRBV19; D gene: -; CDR3 DNA: TGTGCCAGTAGTATAGAGTGGGGGCGAAACACTGAAGCTTTCTTT; CDR3 protein: CASSIEWGRNTEAFF
clone size: -; J gene: TRBJ2-7; V gene: TRBV4-1; D gene: -; CDR3 DNA: TGCGCCAGCAGCCACGGCACCACCAGGGGATCAAACTCCTACGAGCAGTACTTC; CDR3 protein: CASSHGTTRGSNSYEQYF
clone size: -; J gene: TRBJ2-7; V gene: TRBV9; D gene: -; CDR3 DNA: TGTGCCAGCAGTGGAACAGATATATACGAGCAGTACTTC; CDR3 protein: CASSGTDIYEQYF
clone size: -; J gene: TRBJ1-2; V gene: TRBV7-6; D gene: -; CDR3 DNA: TGTGCCAGCAGCTTCTGGAGAGCCTCCTCATACTATGGCTACACCTTC; CDR3 protein: CASSFWRASSYYGYTF